These T cell receptor beta chains were read from a single sample in a study of vaccination and CD4 T cells after COVID-19. No antigen is known for these receptors. TCRdb processed the PCR reads anew with MiXCR; each CDR3 protein has one entry. Among approximately 2,600 distinct CDR3 sequences listed, around 40% were seen once. Source material: CD4+ T cells from blood, cultured in vitro. These receptor sequences come from a human donor in good health. The CDR3 runs from the conserved cysteine through the conserved F or W. D genes are given only for firm matches. Rows give clone size only sometimes, using once, few, many, or a class for an expanded clone.

>TRBV4-3|NA|NA|TRBJ1-3
CASSQVAGSSGNTIYF
TGCGCCAGCAGCCAAGTGGCCGGCAGCTCTGGAAACACCATATATTTT
>TRBV2|TRBD2|NA|TRBJ2-3
CASRRTSGRNTQYF
TGTGCCAGCAGGCGGACTAGCGGGAGGAATACGCAGTATTTT
>TRBV30|TRBD1|NA|TRBJ1-2
CAWARQGEERYGYTF
TGTGCCTGGGCCAGACAGGGGGAAGAAAGGTATGGCTACACCTTC
>TRBV21-1|NA|NA|TRBJ2-7
CASSKFCEQYF
TGTGCCAGCAGCAAATTTTGCGAGCAGTACTTC
>TRBV11-3|TRBD1|NA|TRBJ2-1
CASSLDTGGVQFF
TGTGCCAGCAGCTTAGATACAGGGGGCGTGCAGTTCTTC
>TRBV20-1|NA|NA|TRBJ2-3
CSAQGGDTQYF
TGCAGTGCCCAGGGCGGAGATACGCAGTATTTT
>TRBV19|NA|large|TRBJ2-1
CASTLSRISYNEQFF
TGTGCCAGTACTCTGAGTAGAATTTCCTACAATGAGCAGTTCTTC
>TRBV19|NA|few|TRBJ2-2
CASSSGDANTGELFF
TGTGCCAGTAGCTCTGGGGACGCGAACACCGGGGAGCTGTTTTTT
>TRBV2|TRBD1|few|TRBJ1-1
CATEGQANTEAFF
TGTGCCACAGAAGGACAGGCGAACACTGAAGCTTTCTTT
>TRBV6-5|TRBD1|NA|TRBJ1-2
CASSYSYRSDRVYFGYTF
TGTGCCAGCAGTTACTCGTACAGATCCGACAGGGTGTACTTCGGCTACACCTTC
>TRBV29-1|TRBD2|once|TRBJ2-5
CSVTGLATQETQYF
TGCAGCGTCACCGGACTAGCGACCCAAGAGACCCAGTACTTC
>TRBV4-2|NA|NA|TRBJ1-1
CASSRTLNTEAFF
TGTGCCAGCAGTCGTACTTTGAACACTGAAGCTTTCTTT
>TRBV20-1|TRBD1|NA|TRBJ2-3
CSADRGLQSTDTQYF
TGCAGTGCTGACAGGGGGCTCCAGAGCACAGATACGCAGTATTTT
>TRBV20-1|NA|large|TRBJ1-2
CSARDYRAYGYTF
TGCAGTGCTAGAGATTACAGGGCCTATGGCTACACCTTC
>TRBV15|NA|NA|TRBJ2-7
CATSISQTGTHKEQYF
TGTGCCACCAGCATTTCACAAACCGGGACGCATAAAGAGCAGTACTTC
>TRBV24-1|TRBD2|few|TRBJ2-1
CATSDQLAGTREQFF
TGTGCCACCAGTGATCAACTAGCGGGGACGCGTGAGCAGTTCTTC
>TRBV5-1|NA|NA|TRBJ2-3
CASSLASPPDTQYF
TGCGCCAGCAGCTTGGCCTCTCCCCCGGATACGCAGTATTTT
>TRBV7-2|NA|NA|TRBJ2-3
CASSLEAENTQYF
TGTGCCAGCAGCTTAGAGGCAGAAAATACGCAGTATTTT
>TRBV29-1|NA|NA|TRBJ2-3
CSVGIPDTHRYF
TGCAGCGTTGGGATCCCAGATACGCATCGGTATTTT
>TRBV10-3|NA|few|TRBJ1-1
CAISEETEAFF
TGTGCCATCAGTGAGGAGACGGAAGCTTTCTTT
>TRBV10-3|TRBD1|NA|TRBJ2-5
CAISDLTGEETQYF
TGTGCCATCAGTGACTTGACAGGGGAGGAGACCCAGTACTTC
>TRBV20-1|NA|few|TRBJ1-2
CSARGQGGGYTF
TGCAGTGCTAGAGGGCAGGGCGGTGGCTACACCTTC
>TRBV11-2|NA|few|TRBJ2-7
CASSARAEQYF
TGTGCCAGCAGCGCCAGAGCCGAGCAGTACTTC
>TRBV6-2/TRBV6-3|NA|NA|TRBJ2-3
CASSYHPLDTQYF
TGTGCCAGCAGTTACCACCCTCTGGATACGCAGTATTTT
>TRBV11-2|NA|NA|TRBJ1-5
CASSLDRDSGNQPQHF
TGTGCCAGCAGCTTAGACCGGGATAGCGGCAATCAGCCCCAGCATTTT
>TRBV5-4|NA|NA|TRBJ2-7
CASSSQNRDNEQYF
TGTGCCAGCAGCTCACAGAACCGGGACAACGAGCAGTACTTC
>TRBV21-1|NA|few|TRBJ1-1
CASVGRAGFF
TGTGCCAGCGTGGGGAGGGCGGGTTTCTTT
>TRBV20-1|NA|NA|TRBJ2-2
CSARYPGLSTGELFF
TGCAGTGCTAGATACCCGGGCCTGAGCACCGGGGAGCTGTTTTTT
>TRBV20-1|NA|few|TRBJ1-3
CSARDPTGISGNTIYF
TGCAGTGCTAGAGATCCTACAGGCATCTCTGGAAACACCATATATTTT
>TRBV29-1|NA|NA|TRBJ1-3
CSVPGTGNTIYF
TGCAGCGTCCCAGGGACTGGAAACACCATATATTTT
>TRBV2|NA|NA|TRBJ1-2
CASRTDSYGYTF
TGTGCCAGCAGAACAGACTCCTATGGCTACACCTTC
>TRBV18|NA|NA|TRBJ2-5
CASSPPATTKETQYF
TGTGCCAGCTCACCACCTGCTACTACCAAAGAGACCCAGTACTTC
>TRBV28|TRBD2|NA|TRBJ2-3
CASSGILLGGDTDTQYF
TGTGCCAGCAGTGGGATCCTTCTGGGGGGGGACACAGATACGCAGTATTTT
>TRBV5-4|TRBD2|large|TRBJ2-5
CASSLVLAGQETQYF
TGTGCCAGCAGCTTGGTTCTAGCGGGTCAAGAGACCCAGTACTTC
>TRBV19|NA|NA|TRBJ1-6
CASSSSSYNSPLHF
TGTGCCAGTAGCTCGAGCTCCTATAATTCACCCCTCCACTTT
>TRBV5-1|NA|NA|TRBJ2-3
CASSTGVPSDTQYF
TGCGCCAGCAGCACGGGAGTGCCATCCGATACGCAGTATTTT
>TRBV20-1|NA|NA|TRBJ1-5
CSARGNSGSNQPQHF
TGCAGTGCTAGGGGTAACTCGGGGTCCAATCAGCCCCAGCATTTT
>TRBV28|NA|NA|TRBJ1-5
CASSLRADNQPQHF
TGTGCCAGCAGTTTGAGGGCAGACAATCAGCCCCAGCATTTT
>TRBV6-1|TRBD1|NA|TRBJ2-7
CASARAGTGYYEQYF
TGTGCCAGCGCCCGGGCCGGGACAGGCTACTACGAGCAGTACTTC
>TRBV7-9|NA|NA|TRBJ2-5
CASSPRDNLAETQYF
TGTGCCAGCAGCCCAAGGGACAACTTGGCGGAGACCCAGTACTTC